The entry below gives a single TCR beta chain sequence along with its context. Its target is not known. This specimen comes from a study of cytotoxic CD8 clonotypes in ibrutinib-treated CLL. Turning to the study itself: After treatment lasting a median 12 months, range 6 to 36, response samples were collected. Among the samples, the mean was roughly 280,000 productive templates and some 94,000 productive rearrangements. Study-level results: Among the clonotypes, public ones were uncommon and contracted or held stable on treatment.

The V end was cut by 0 bases, the J end by 2 bases, with 10 bases between. The germline V gene has CDR1 SNHLY and CDR2 FYNNEI. The CDR3 runs to 15 residues. The repertoire was sequenced with immunoSEQ multiplex PCR; TCRdb's copy has only in-frame clones and lacks some. The table includes about 76,000 clones, less than 85% detected once. The material was PBMCs, obtained after 24 months of ibrutinib treatment. The chain employs TRBV2 and TRBJ2-5, with D uncertain. The sequence came from a human donor with chronic lymphocytic leukemia. The CDR3 reads CASSEARLEQETQYF. The CDR3 region has the DNA TGTGCCAGCAGTGAAGCGCGGCTAGAACAAGAGACCCAGTACTTC.